The 11 T cell receptor beta chains below were found in one sample sequenced in a study of cytomegalovirus exposure and HLA in healthy donors. PCR employed 60 Vbeta and 13 Jbeta primers. Using immunoSEQ multiplex PCR, the repertoire was profiled, and TCRdb retains in-frame clones only, with some absent. The top ten clones hold 1% of a sample with 100,000 to 150,000 clones, 75% to 85% of them seen once. Sequenced: PBMCs. The source of these receptors is a man aged 35-49 years in good health and CMV-seronegative.

The sample holds one count of this clone. The rearrangement joins TRBV7-6 to TRBJ2-5, with 8 bases identical to TRBD2. The CDR3 runs 16 residues. J was trimmed by 2 bases and V by 1 base; bases with no gene match: 6. CDR1 is SGHVS and CDR2 is FNYEAQ in the germline V gene. The CDR3 loop reads CASSLVAGGGQETQYF. The DNA of the CDR3 is TGTGCCAGCAGCTTAGTTGCGGGGGGCGGGCAAGAGACCCAGTACTTC. The variable domain in full, completed from reference TRBV7-6 and TRBJ2-5, reads GAGVSQSPRYKVTKRGQDVALRCDPISGHVSLYWYRQALGQGPEFLTYFNYEAQQDKSGLPNDRFSAERPEGSISTLTIQRTEQRDSAMYRCASSLVAGGGQETQYFGPGTRLLVL.

This clone was detected once. The V and J genes are TRBV7-2 and TRBJ2-3; 9 bases line up with TRBD1. V was pared by 5 bases and J by 0 bases, with 3 bases of the junction left unmatched. This CDR3 has 15 residues. Germline V lookup: CDR1 SGHTA, CDR2 FQGNSA. In DNA, the CDR3 is TGTGCCAGCAGCCAAGGGACAGGGAGCACAGATACGCAGTATTTT. This codes for CASSQGTGSTDTQYF.

The chain employs TRBV7-2 and TRBJ2-7; 7 nucleotides match TRBD2. The trim removed 0 bases at V and 7 bases at J, leaving 9 bases unmatched. The CDR3 spans 15 residues. Germline V gene data show CDR1 as SGHTA and CDR2 as FQGNSA. CDR3 DNA sequence: TGTGCCAGCAGCTTAGCGTTTGCGGGAGAACAAGAGCAGTACTTC. Its translation: CASSLAFAGEQEQYF.

This chain links TRBV2 with TRBJ2-5, with TRBD1 as a possible D gene (6 bases). V was pared by 10 bases and J by 1 base, with 16 bases between. Germline CDR1 is SNHLY and CDR2 is FYNNEI. This CDR3 comprises 14 residues. The CDR3 region has the DNA TGTGCCAATACCCACAGGGTTTCCCAAGAGACCCAGTACTTC. Amino acid sequence: CANTHRVSQETQYF.

J is TRBJ2-7 and V is TRBV5-1, with 10 bases fitting TRBD1. Germline CDR1 and CDR2: SGHRS and YFSETQ. Trimming cost V 0 bases and J 5 bases; bases outside gene matches: 8. The CDR3 contains 16 residues. CDR3 in DNA: TGCGCCAGCAGCTTGGATACACCGGGACAGGGGAACGAGCAGTACTTC. It encodes CASSLDTPGQGNEQYF.

The CDR3 DNA is TGCGCCAGCAGCCAACGGGCTGAGACTAGCAATAACTACGAGCAGTACTTC. Translating gives CASSQRAETSNNYEQYF. This chain links TRBV4-1 with TRBJ2-7; the match to TRBD2 covers 7 bases. Germline lookup yields CDR1 MGHRA and CDR2 YSYEKL. The CDR3 is 17 amino acids. The V gene end was trimmed by 2 bases and the J gene end by 3 bases; junction bases not matched to a gene: 13.

V and J are TRBV25-1 and TRBJ2-3; tentatively, D is TRBD2 (6 bases). This CDR3 is 15 amino acids long. The ends were cut back, 3 bases at V and 1 base at J, with 11 bases in the middle. Germline V gene lookup returns CDR1 MGHDK and CDR2 SYGVNS. The CDR3 region has the DNA TGTGCCAGCAGTGATTGGAGGGAAGGCACAGATACGCAGTATTTT. Protein product: CASSDWREGTDTQYF. The whole variable domain, remainder taken from reference TRBV25-1 and TRBJ2-3, is EADIYQTPRYLVIGTGKKITLECSQTMGHDKMYWYQQDPGMELHLIHYSYGVNSTEKGDLSSESTVSRIRTEHFPLTLESARPSHTSQYLCASSDWREGTDTQYFGPGTRLTVL.

This clone has only one observation. The CDR3 DNA reads TGCGCCAGCAGCTTGGACGGGACAGGGACAGATACGCAGTATTTT. Its translation: CASSLDGTGTDTQYF. V is TRBV5-1 and J is TRBJ2-3; 9 positions match TRBD1. Germline-derived CDR1 and CDR2 are SGHRS and YFSETQ. The CDR3 is made up of 15 amino acids. J gave up 3 bases and V 0 bases, and 2 bases lay outside the gene matches. Full variable domain (rest looked up from reference TRBV5-1 and TRBJ2-3): KAGVTQTPRYLIKTRGQQVTLSCSPISGHRSVSWYQQTPGQGLQFLFEYFSETQRNKGNFPGRFSGRQFSNSRSEMNVSTLELGDSALYLCASSLDGTGTDTQYFGPGTRLTVL.

The chain couples TRBV6-5 to TRBJ1-4, with D possibly being TRBD1 (6 bases). Germline loops: CDR1 MNHEY, CDR2 SVGAGI. Trimming took 5 bases from V and 6 from J, leaving 13 bases between them. The CDR3 consists of 14 residues. CDR3 amino acids: CASSDGGRDEKLFF. The DNA for the CDR3 is TGTGCCAGCAGTGACGGGGGGCGCGATGAAAAACTGTTTTTT.

The chain couples TRBV18 to TRBJ1-4; no clear D gene. Germline V gene lookup returns CDR1 KGHSH and CDR2 LQKENI. This CDR3 comprises 15 residues. V was trimmed by 0 bases and J by 7 bases, leaving 12 bases between them. The DNA for the CDR3 is TGTGCCAGCTCACCACCGGGGAGTGAAAGTGAAAAACTGTTTTTT. Its translation: CASSPPGSESEKLFF.

The V gene is TRBV7-9, the J gene TRBJ1-1; the match to TRBD1 covers 8 bases. CDR3 size: 15 residues. Per germline, CDR1 SEHNR and CDR2 FQNEAQ (reference sequence). The V segment lost 5 bases and the J segment 0 bases; nucleotides outside the gene matches: 5. CDR3 amino acids: CASSPQGQVNTEAFF. DNA of the CDR3: TGTGCCAGCAGCCCCCAGGGACAGGTGAACACTGAAGCTTTCTTT.